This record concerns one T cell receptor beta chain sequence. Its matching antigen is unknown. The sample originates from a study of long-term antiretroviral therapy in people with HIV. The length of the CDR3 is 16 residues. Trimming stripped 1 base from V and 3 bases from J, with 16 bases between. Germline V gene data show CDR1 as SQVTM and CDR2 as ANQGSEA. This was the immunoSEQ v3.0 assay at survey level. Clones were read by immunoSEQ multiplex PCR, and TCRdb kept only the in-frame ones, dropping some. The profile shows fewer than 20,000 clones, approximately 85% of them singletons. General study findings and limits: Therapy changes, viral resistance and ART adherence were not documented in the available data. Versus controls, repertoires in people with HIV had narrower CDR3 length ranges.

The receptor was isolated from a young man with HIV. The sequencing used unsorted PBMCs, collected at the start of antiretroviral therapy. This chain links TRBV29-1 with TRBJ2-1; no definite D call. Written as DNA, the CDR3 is TGCAGCGTTGAAGCACCCCGGTCAGCAATCTACAATGAGCAGTTCTTC. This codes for CSVEAPRSAIYNEQFF.